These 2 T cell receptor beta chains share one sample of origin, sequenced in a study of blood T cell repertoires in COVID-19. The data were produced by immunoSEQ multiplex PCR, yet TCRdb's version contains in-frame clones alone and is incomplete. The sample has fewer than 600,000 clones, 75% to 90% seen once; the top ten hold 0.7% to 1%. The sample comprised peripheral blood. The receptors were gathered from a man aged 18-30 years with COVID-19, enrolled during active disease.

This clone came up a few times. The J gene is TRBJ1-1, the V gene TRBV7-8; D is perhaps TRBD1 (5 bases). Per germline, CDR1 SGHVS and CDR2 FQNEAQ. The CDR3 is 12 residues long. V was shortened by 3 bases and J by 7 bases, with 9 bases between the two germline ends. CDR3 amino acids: CASSLQGIEAFF. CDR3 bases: TGTGCCAGCAGCTTGCAGGGAATTGAAGCTTTCTTT. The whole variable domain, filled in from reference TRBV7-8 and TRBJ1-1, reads GAGVSQSPRYKVAKRGQDVALRCDPISGHVSLFWYQQALGQGPEFLTYFQNEAQLDKSGLPSDRFFAERPEGSVSTLKIQRTQQEDSAVYLCASSLQGIEAFFGQGTRLTVV.

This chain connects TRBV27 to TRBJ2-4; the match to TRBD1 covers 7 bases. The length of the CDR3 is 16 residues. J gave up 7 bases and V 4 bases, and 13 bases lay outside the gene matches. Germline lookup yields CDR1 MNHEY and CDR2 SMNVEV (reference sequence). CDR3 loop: CASSSYRRQGGNIQYF. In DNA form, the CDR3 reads TGTGCCAGCAGTTCCTACCGGAGACAGGGTGGGAACATTCAGTACTTC.